Shown below are 7 T cell receptor beta chains from a single sample sequenced in a study of shared T cell receptors in the human thymus. The table came from immunoSEQ multiplex PCR; TCRdb's copy has only in-frame clones and leaves some out. The sample carries 700,000 or so clones, 70% to 90% recorded once. This sample was also put to use in a study of human thymus T cells.

The sequenced sample consisted of thymocytes. These receptors were collected from a girl in the first two years of life with a congenital heart defect.

The chain uses TRBV2 and TRBJ2-7, with D perhaps TRBD2 (7 bases). Trimming stripped 11 bases from V and 6 bases from J, with 14 bases between. The CDR3 totals 11 residues. Germline lookup yields CDR1 SNHLY and CDR2 FYNNEI. CDR3 amino acids: CAGRGGGEQYF. Here the CDR3 DNA reads TGTGCCGGTAGGGGAGGGGGCGAGCAGTACTTC.

V gene TRBV19 combines with J gene TRBJ2-2; D is ambiguous. CDR1 LNHDA and CDR2 SQIVND come from the germline V gene (reference sequence). The CDR3 has 17 amino acids. Trimming cost V 1 base and J 1 base, with 13 bases left between them. Here the CDR3 DNA reads TGTGCCAGTAGTATAGCAAAGCCCAGGCTGAACACCGGGGAGCTGTTTTTT. Translated, it gives CASSIAKPRLNTGELFF. The full variable domain, rest sourced from reference TRBV19 and TRBJ2-2, is DGGITQSPKYLFRKEGQNVTLSCEQNLNHDAMYWYRQDPGQGLRLIYYSQIVNDFQKGDIAEGYSVSREKKESFPLTVTSAQKNPTAFYLCASSIAKPRLNTGELFFGEGSRLTVL.

This chain uses TRBV2 with TRBJ1-2, with D unresolved. This CDR3 comprises 14 residues. CDR1 is SNHLY, CDR2 FYNNEI, per germline. V was clipped by 8 bases and J by 10 bases, with 23 bases between them. DNA for the CDR3: TGTGCCAGCGGACTCCGGGATCCCCTTCCAGTCTACACCTTC. This gives the protein CASGLRDPLPVYTF.

This rearrangement joins TRBV10-3 to TRBJ2-4; D ambiguous. Germline CDR1 reads ENHRY; CDR2 reads SYGVKD. V was cut by 3 bases and J by 4 bases, with 10 bases left in between. The length of the CDR3 is 14 residues. Here the CDR3 DNA reads TGTGCCATCAGTGAATCGTCAGGAAAAAACATTCAGTACTTC. It translates to CAISESSGKNIQYF.

The rearrangement uses TRBV4-1 and TRBJ1-1, with 7 bases identical to TRBD1. The V gene end was trimmed by 1 base and the J gene end by 6 bases; junction bases not matched to a gene: 8. This CDR3 region has 15 residues. The germline V gene has CDR1 MGHRA and CDR2 YSYEKL. CDR3 sequence: CASSQGQGTNAEAFF. CDR3 DNA sequence: TGCGCCAGCAGCCAAGGACAGGGTACTAACGCTGAAGCTTTCTTT.

The V call is TRBV4-3, the J call TRBJ2-7; D is possibly TRBD2 (6 bases). V was shortened by 3 bases and J by 3 bases, with 18 bases between the two germline ends. Looked up from germline, CDR1 is LGHNA and CDR2 is YSLEER. This CDR3 has 16 residues. The CDR3 coding sequence is TGCGCCAGCAGCCACACCTCGGAGGGGTATCGCTACGAGCAGTACTTC. It is translated as CASSHTSEGYRYEQYF.

The V call is TRBV6-1, the J call TRBJ2-3; 9 bases match TRBD1. The junction had 13 bases not matched to a gene; V was cut back by 8 bases and J by 7 bases. The CDR3 contains 15 residues. The germline gives CDR1 MNHNS, CDR2 SASEGT. This CDR3 is CASGGTGTSLYTQYF. The CDR3 DNA sequence: TGTGCCAGCGGGGGGACAGGGACCAGCCTTTATACGCAGTATTTT.